A selection of T cell receptor beta chains follows, all from one sample in a study of T cell responses to AZD1222 COVID-19 vaccine. Profiled with immunoSEQ multiplex PCR; TCRdb holds only in-frame clones, not every one. The profile covers about 120,000 clones, with around 90% appearing a single time and about 1.2% taken by the ten largest. This specimen consisted of peripheral blood, obtained on day 0 of AZD1222 vaccination. The receptor set was obtained from an adult in good health. Each CDR3 is given with its conserved first and last residue. D genes are given only for firm matches. Clone size is not always given. Where it is, it says once, few, many or a class for expanded clones.

V gene	J gene	clone size	D gene	CDR3 DNA	CDR3 protein
TRBV5-1	TRBJ2-3	NA	TRBD1	TGCGCCAGCAGCTTAGCCGGGACAGGGATGTTGGATACGCAGTATTTT	CASSLAGTGMLDTQYF
TRBV4-1	TRBJ1-2	NA	NA	TGCGCCAGCAGCCAAGAAGGGACTAACTATGGCTACACCTTC	CASSQEGTNYGYTF
TRBV6-5	TRBJ2-1	NA	NA	TGTGCCAGCAGTTACGGGTTCGAGCAGTTCTTC	CASSYGFEQFF
TRBV12-3/TRBV12-4	TRBJ1-2	NA	NA	TGTGCCAGCAGTTCCTACAGTCCCACCGGGTACACCTTC	CASSSYSPTGYTF
TRBV15	TRBJ1-3	NA	TRBD1	TGTGCCACCAGCAGCGGGACAGGCCCTTTCTCTGGAAACACCATATATTTT	CATSSGTGPFSGNTIYF
TRBV6-1	TRBJ1-6	once	NA	TGTGCCAGCAGTGAAGCCGGGGGGAGGTCACCCCTCCACTTT	CASSEAGGRSPLHF
TRBV5-1	TRBJ1-1	NA	TRBD1	TGCGCCAGCATCATGGGACAGGAAGCTTTCTTT	CASIMGQEAFF
TRBV5-8	TRBJ1-3	NA	NA	TGTGCCAGCAGCTTGGGTGGCCCGTCTGGAAACACCATATATTTT	CASSLGGPSGNTIYF
TRBV3-1/TRBV3-2	TRBJ2-2	NA	NA	TGTGCCAGCAGCCAAGGGATGGGGGGCCGCATCGGGGAGCTGTTTTTT	CASSQGMGGRIGELFF
TRBV19	TRBJ1-5	NA	TRBD1	TGTGCCAGTAGAACCGCAGGGGGCGGGAATCAGCCCCAGCATTTT	CASRTAGGGNQPQHF
TRBV3-1/TRBV3-2	TRBJ2-1	NA	NA	TGTGCCAGCAGCCTGGGGCACCGCTCCTACAATGAGCAGTTCTTC	CASSLGHRSYNEQFF
TRBV6-1	TRBJ1-2	NA	TRBD1	TGTGCCAGCAGTGAAAGGGACAGGGGGTTTACCCCGGTAGCTAACTATGGCTACACCTTC	CASSERDRGFTPVANYGYTF
TRBV27	TRBJ1-1	NA	TRBD1	TGTGCCAGCAGGCATACAGGGGCGAGCACTGAAGCTTTCTTT	CASRHTGASTEAFF
TRBV4-3	TRBJ1-6	NA	TRBD1	TGCGCCAGCAGCCAAGTCGACAGGGGATCCTATAATTCACCCCTCCACTTT	CASSQVDRGSYNSPLHF
TRBV5-1	TRBJ2-3	NA	NA	TGCGCCAGCAGCTCGTCCGAGAGTGGTACGCAGTATTTT	CASSSSESGTQYF
TRBV6-7	TRBJ2-7	NA	TRBD2	TGTGCCAGCAGTTACGGTCCCCGGGACTACCCCTACGAGCAGTACTTC	CASSYGPRDYPYEQYF
TRBV6-2/TRBV6-3	TRBJ2-5	NA	TRBD2	TGTGCCAGCAGTTCCGTCGGACTAGCGGGATGGCAGACCCAGTACTTC	CASSSVGLAGWQTQYF